This T cell receptor (beta chain) was retrieved from a study of T cell responses to AZD1222 COVID-19 vaccine. Some clones are missing from TCRdb's copy, which holds only in-frame ones; the method was immunoSEQ multiplex PCR. The profile shows roughly 100,000 clones, around 91% of them singletons. Remarks on this clone: Its matching antigen is unknown.

Study-wide results and limits: The span of vaccine-associated CD4 TCRs extended across spike, with dominance at 160-218 and 743-854.

Trimming removed 7 bases from V and 0 bases from J, with 9 bases in between. Germline values: CDR1 SQVTM, CDR2 ANQGSEA. The length of the CDR3 is 12 residues. This TCR was recovered from an adult who received the AZD1222 COVID-19 vaccine. The material sequenced was peripheral blood, taken 28 days after the second AZD1222 dose. This chain uses TRBV29-1 with TRBJ1-1; D is uncertain. The CDR3 bases are TGCAGCGCCGGACGGATGAACACTGAAGCTTTCTTT. This translates into CSAGRMNTEAFF.